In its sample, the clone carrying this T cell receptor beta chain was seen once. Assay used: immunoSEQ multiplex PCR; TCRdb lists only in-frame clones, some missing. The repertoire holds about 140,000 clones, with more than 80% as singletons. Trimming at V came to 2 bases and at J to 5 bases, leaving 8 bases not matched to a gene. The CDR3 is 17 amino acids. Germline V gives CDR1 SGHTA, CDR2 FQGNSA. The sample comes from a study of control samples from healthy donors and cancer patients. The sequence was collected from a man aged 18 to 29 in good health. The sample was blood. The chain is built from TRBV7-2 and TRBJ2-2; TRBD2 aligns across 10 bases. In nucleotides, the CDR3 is TGTGCCAGCAGCTTAATACTAGCGGGGACGAGGACCGGGGAGCTGTTTTTT. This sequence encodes CASSLILAGTRTGELFF. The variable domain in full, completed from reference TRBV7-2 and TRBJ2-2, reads GAGVSQSPSNKVTEKGKDVELRCDPISGHTALYWYRQSLGQGLEFLIYFQGNSAPDKSGLPSDRFSAERTGGSVSTLTIQRTQQEDSAVYLCASSLILAGTRTGELFFGEGSRLTVL.